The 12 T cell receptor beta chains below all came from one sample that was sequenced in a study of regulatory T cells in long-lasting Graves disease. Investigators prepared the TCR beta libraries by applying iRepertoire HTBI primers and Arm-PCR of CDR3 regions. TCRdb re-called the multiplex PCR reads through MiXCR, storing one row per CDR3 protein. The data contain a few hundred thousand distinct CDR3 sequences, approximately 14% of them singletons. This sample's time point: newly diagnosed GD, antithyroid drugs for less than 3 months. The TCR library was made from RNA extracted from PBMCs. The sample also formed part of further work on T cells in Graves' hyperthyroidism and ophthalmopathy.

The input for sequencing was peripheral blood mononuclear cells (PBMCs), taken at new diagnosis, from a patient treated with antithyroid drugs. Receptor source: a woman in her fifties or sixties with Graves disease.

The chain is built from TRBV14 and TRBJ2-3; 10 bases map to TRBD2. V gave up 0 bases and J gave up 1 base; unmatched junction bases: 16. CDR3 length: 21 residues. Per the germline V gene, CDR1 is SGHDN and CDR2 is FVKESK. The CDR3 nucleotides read TGTGCCAGCAGCCAAGAGCCGCGCTATGGTCTAGCGGGAGCCGGCACAGATACGCAGTATTTT. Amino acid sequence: CASSQEPRYGLAGAGTDTQYF. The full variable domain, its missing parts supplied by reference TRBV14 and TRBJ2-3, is EAGVTQFPSHSVIEKGQTVTLRCDPISGHDNLYWYRRVMGKEIKFLLHFVKESKQDESGMPNNRFLAERTGGTYSTLKVQPAELEDSGVYFCASSQEPRYGLAGAGTDTQYFGPGTRLTVL.

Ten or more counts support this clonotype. The CDR3 reads CASSLFGQGEETQYF. The CDR3 DNA reads as TGTGCCAGCAGTTTATTCGGACAGGGGGAAGAGACCCAGTACTTC. The V call is TRBV27, the J call TRBJ2-5; 10 bases line up with TRBD1. Germline V CDR1 and CDR2: MNHEY, SMNVEV (reference sequence). The CDR3 spans 15 residues. J was trimmed by 3 bases and V by 1 base; bases with no gene match: 2.

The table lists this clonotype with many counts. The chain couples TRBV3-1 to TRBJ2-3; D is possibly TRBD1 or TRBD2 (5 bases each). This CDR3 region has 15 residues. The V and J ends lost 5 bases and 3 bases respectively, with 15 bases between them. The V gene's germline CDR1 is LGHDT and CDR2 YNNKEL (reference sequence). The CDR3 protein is CASSGALGVTDTQYF. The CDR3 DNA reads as TGTGCCAGCAGCGGGGCTCTGGGGGTTACAGATACGCAGTATTTT.

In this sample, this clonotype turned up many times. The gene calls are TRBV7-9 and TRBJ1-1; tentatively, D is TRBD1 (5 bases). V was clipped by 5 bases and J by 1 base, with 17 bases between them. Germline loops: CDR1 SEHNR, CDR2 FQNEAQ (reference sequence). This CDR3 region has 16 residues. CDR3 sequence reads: CASSPTMGGPNTEAFF. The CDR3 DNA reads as TGTGCCAGCAGCCCTACTATGGGGGGACCGAACACTGAAGCTTTCTTT.

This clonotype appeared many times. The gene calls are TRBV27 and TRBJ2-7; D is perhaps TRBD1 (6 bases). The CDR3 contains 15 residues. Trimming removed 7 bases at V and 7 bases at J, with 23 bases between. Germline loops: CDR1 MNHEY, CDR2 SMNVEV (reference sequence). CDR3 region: CASTVQGQGSGEQYF. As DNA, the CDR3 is TGTGCCAGCACGGTCCAAGGGCAGGGGAGCGGTGAGCAGTACTTC.

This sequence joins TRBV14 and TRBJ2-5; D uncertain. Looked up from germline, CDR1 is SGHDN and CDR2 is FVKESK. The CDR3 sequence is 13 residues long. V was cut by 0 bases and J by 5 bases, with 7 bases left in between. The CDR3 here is CASSQDPRETQYF. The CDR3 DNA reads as TGTGCCAGCAGCCAAGACCCTCGGGAGACCCAGTACTTC.

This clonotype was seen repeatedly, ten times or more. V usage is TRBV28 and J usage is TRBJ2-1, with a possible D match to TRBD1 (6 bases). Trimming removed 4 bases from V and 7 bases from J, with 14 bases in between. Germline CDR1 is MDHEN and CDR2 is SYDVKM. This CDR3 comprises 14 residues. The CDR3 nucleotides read TGTGCCAGCAGTTCCGCGACAGGAATGAATGAGCAGTTCTTC. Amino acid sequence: CASSSATGMNEQFF. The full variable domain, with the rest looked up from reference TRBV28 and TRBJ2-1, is DVKVTQSSRYLVKRTGEKVFLECVQDMDHENMFWYRQDPGLGLRLIYFSYDVKMKEKGDIPEGYSVSREKKERFSLILESASTNQTSMYLCASSSATGMNEQFFGPGTRLTVL.

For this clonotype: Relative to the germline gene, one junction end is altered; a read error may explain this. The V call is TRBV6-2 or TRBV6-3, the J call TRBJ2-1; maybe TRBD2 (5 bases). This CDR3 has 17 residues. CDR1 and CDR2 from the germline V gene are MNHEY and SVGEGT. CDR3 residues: CTSSEYIGKVTYNEQLF. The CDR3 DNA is TGTACCAGCAGTGAATACATCGGGAAGGTAACCTACAATGAGCAGTTGTTC.

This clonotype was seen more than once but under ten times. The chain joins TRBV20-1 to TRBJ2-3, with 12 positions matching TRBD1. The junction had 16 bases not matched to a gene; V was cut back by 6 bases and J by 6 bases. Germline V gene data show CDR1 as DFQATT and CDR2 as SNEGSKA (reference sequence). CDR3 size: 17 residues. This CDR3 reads CSAWDRGRVNSRDTQYF. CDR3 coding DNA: TGCAGTGCCTGGGACAGGGGGCGCGTCAATTCCAGGGATACGCAGTATTTT.

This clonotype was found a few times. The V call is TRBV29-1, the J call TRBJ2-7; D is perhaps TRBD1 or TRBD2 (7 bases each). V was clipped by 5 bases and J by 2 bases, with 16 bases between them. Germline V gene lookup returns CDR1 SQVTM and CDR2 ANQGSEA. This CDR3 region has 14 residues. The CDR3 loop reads CSVNWGGGPYEQYF. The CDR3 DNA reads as TGCAGCGTTAATTGGGGAGGGGGCCCCTACGAGCAGTACTTC.

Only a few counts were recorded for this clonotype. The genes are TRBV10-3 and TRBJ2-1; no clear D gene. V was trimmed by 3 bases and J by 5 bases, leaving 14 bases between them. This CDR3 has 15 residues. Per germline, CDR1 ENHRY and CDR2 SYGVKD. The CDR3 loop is CAISDNAAAHNEQFF. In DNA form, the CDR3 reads TGTGCCATCAGTGATAATGCGGCTGCCCACAATGAGCAGTTCTTC.

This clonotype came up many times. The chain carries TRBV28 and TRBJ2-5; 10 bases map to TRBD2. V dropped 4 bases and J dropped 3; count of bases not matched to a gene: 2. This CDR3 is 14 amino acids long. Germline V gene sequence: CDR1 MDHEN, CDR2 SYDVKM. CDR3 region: CASSWTSGEETQYF. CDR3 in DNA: TGTGCCAGCAGTTGGACTAGCGGAGAAGAGACCCAGTACTTC.